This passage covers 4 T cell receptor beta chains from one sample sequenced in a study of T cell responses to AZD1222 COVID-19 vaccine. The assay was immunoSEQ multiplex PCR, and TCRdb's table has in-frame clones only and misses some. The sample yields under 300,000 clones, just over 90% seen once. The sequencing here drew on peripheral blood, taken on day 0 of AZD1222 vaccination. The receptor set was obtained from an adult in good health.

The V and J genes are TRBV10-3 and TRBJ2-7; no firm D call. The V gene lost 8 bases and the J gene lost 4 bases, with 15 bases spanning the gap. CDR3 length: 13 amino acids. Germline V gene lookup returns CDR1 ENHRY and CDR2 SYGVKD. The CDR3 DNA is TGTGCCATCCGGCCGGATGGGGAATACGAGCAGTACTTC. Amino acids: CAIRPDGEYEQYF.

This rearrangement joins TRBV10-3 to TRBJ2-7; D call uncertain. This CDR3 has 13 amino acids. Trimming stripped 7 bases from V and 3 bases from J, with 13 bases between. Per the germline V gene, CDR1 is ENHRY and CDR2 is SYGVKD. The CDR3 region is CAIKERANYEQYF. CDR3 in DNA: TGTGCCATCAAAGAGCGCGCGAACTACGAGCAGTACTTC.

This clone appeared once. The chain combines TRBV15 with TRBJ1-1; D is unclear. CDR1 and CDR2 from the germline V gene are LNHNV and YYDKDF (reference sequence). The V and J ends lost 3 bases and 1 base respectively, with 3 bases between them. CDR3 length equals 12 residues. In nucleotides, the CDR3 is TGTGCCACCAGCAGGTGGAACACTGAAGCTTTCTTT. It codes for CATSRWNTEAFF.

The chain's CDR3 is CASSSTGPGAEAFF. The CDR3 DNA follows: TGTGCCAGCAGCTCGACAGGGCCGGGAGCTGAAGCTTTCTTT. The genes are TRBV7-3 and TRBJ1-1; 7 bases line up with TRBD1. V trimming: 4 bases; J trimming: 6 bases; junction bases outside the gene matches: 8. The germline V gene has CDR1 SGHTA and CDR2 FQGTGA. This CDR3 is built from 14 residues.